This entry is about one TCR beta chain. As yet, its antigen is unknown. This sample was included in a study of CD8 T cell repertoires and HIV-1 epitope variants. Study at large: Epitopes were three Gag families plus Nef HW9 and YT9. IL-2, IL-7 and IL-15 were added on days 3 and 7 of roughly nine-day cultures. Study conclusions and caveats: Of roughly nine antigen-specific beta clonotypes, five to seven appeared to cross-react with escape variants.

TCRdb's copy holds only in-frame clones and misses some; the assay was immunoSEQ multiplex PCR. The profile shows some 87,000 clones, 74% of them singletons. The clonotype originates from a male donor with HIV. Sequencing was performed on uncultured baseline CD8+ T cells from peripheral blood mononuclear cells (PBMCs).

DNA of the CDR3: TGTGCCAGCAGCTTACGGGTTAATAGCAATCAGCCCCAGCATTTT. Translation gives CASSLRVNSNQPQHF. The chain carries TRBV7-2 and TRBJ1-5, with unresolved D. Germline V gives CDR1 SGHTA, CDR2 FQGNSA. The CDR3 loop spans 15 amino acids. Trimming removed 2 bases at V and 0 bases at J, with 8 bases between. Full variable domain (outside the CDR3, taken from reference TRBV7-2 and TRBJ1-5): GAGVSQSPSNKVTEKGKDVELRCDPISGHTALYWYRQSLGQGLEFLIYFQGNSAPDKSGLPSDRFSAERTGGSVSTLTIQRTQQEDSAVYLCASSLRVNSNQPQHFGDGTRLSIL.